This T cell receptor beta chain originates from a study of T cell changes during pregnancy in multiple sclerosis. The V end lost 4 bases, the J end lost 4 bases, and 15 bases lay between the germline ends. This CDR3 has 14 residues. CDR1 is SGHRS and CDR2 is YFSETQ in the germline V gene. TCRdb's copy holds only in-frame clones and misses some; the assay was immunoSEQ multiplex PCR. The table has tens of thousands of clones, roughly 89% seen once. This chain uses TRBV5-1 with TRBJ2-7, with D possibly being TRBD2 (5 bases). The source was peripheral blood, collected in the third trimester of pregnancy. The sequence derives from a female donor in good health, enrolled as a control in a pregnancy study. CDR3 in DNA: TGCGCCAGCAGCAAAGGCAGGCCGGGGTACGAGCAGTACTTC. Translating it yields CASSKGRPGYEQYF.